The sequence of this T cell receptor beta chain was determined in a study of blood T cell repertoires in COVID-19. Turning to the study itself: Spain, Italy and the United States supplied samples that represented acute and convalescent COVID-19. T cells, B-cell-depleted T cells, or PBMCs supplied cDNA or gDNA.

The V end lost 5 bases, the J end lost 2 bases, and 12 bases lay between the germline ends. This CDR3 contains 15 residues. Germline V lookup: CDR1 SGHVS, CDR2 FNYEAQ. As originally analysed: Amplified reference gene primers provided the basis for estimating nucleated cell counts. Generated by immunoSEQ multiplex PCR, the TCRdb table keeps only in-frame clones and is missing some. The V and J calls and clone size come from that table; D and trimming were worked out from the DNA. The repertoire holds about 670,000 clones, with 70% to 90% as singletons. The sequencing input was peripheral blood. This sequence joins TRBV7-6 and TRBJ2-2, with D possibly matching TRBD1 (5 bases). The sequence derives from a woman between 18 and 29 years old with acute or convalescent COVID-19. CDR3 sequence (DNA): TGTGCCAGCAGCCAGTGGGGCACCAACACCGGGGAGCTGTTTTTT. As protein: CASSQWGTNTGELFF.